These 10 T cell receptor beta chains came from one sample sequenced in a study of T cells in Graves' hyperthyroidism and ophthalmopathy. Regions amplified from RNA transcripts were the TCR beta CDR3 regions. TCR CDR3 underwent first-round RT-PCR with the HTBI primer set. TCRdb analysed the multiplex PCR reads with MiXCR anew, one entry per CDR3 protein. The top ten hold around 4% of the sample, which has under 650,000 distinct CDR3 sequences, 16% seen once. Sequenced sample: blood. The receptors originated from a woman aged 25 to 39 with Graves' hyperthyroidism.

A remark on this clonotype: It may be a read error: a sequence one base away is much more abundant. The rearrangement uses TRBV13 and TRBJ2-3, with 7 bases fitting TRBD1. The CDR3 runs 17 residues. Germline CDR1 reads PRHDT; CDR2 reads FYEKMQ (reference sequence). The CDR3 reads CASSLGLGTDLTGTQYF. CDR3 sequence (DNA): TGTGCCAGCAGCTTAGGCCTGGGGACAGACCTCACAGGTACGCAGTATTTT.

This chain uses TRBV3-1 with TRBJ1-5; no reliable D call. Germline loops: CDR1 LGHDT, CDR2 YNNKEL (reference sequence). V lost 4 bases to trimming and J lost 2 bases, with 6 bases between them. This CDR3 spans 13 amino acids. CDR3 in amino acids: CASSRLGNQPQHF. CDR3 bases: TGTGCCAGCAGCCGGCTAGGCAATCAGCCCCAGCATTTT. Full variable domain (missing parts from reference TRBV3-1 and TRBJ1-5): DTAVSQTPKYLVTQMGNDKSIKCEQNLGHDTMYWYKQDSKKFLKIMFSYNNKELIINETVPNRFSPKSPDKAHLNLHINSLELGDSAVYFCASSRLGNQPQHFGDGTRLSIL.

This clonotype was found many times. V gene TRBV10-3 combines with J gene TRBJ2-1; D is unclear. The V gene's germline CDR1 is ENHRY and CDR2 SYGVKD. The V gene lost 0 bases and the J gene lost 5 bases, with 8 bases spanning the gap. There are 14 residues in the CDR3. The CDR3 sequence is CAISESAANNEQFF. CDR3 bases: TGTGCCATCAGTGAGTCGGCAGCGAACAATGAGCAGTTCTTC.

This sequence joins TRBV5-5 and TRBJ2-2; TRBD1 aligns across 7 bases. This CDR3 has 15 residues. With 6 bases clipped from V and 0 bases from J, the junction kept 5 bases outside the gene matches. The germline V gene encodes CDR1 SGHKS and CDR2 YYEKEE (reference sequence). The DNA of the CDR3 is TGTGCCAGCAACCCGAGGGGGCCGAACACCGGGGAGCTGTTTTTT. Translating gives CASNPRGPNTGELFF.

The sample holds many counts of this clonotype. The rearrangement joins TRBV29-1 to TRBJ2-1, with D tentatively TRBD2 (5 bases). Trimming shortened V by 4 bases and J by 4 bases, and 14 bases separated the two germline ends. This CDR3 has 14 amino acids. Germline-derived CDR1 and CDR2 are SQVTM and ANQGSEA. The CDR3 reads CSVVLEGKYNEQFF. In DNA form, the CDR3 reads TGCAGCGTTGTCCTAGAGGGAAAATACAATGAGCAGTTCTTC.

In this sample, this clonotype turned up many times. The rearrangement links TRBV12-3 or TRBV12-4 to TRBJ2-7; D call uncertain. CDR3 size: 14 residues. The ends were cut back, 5 bases at V and 3 bases at J, with 14 bases in the middle. The CDR3, as DNA: TGTGCCAGCAGTCCTACTTCCTCCCTCTACGAGCAGTACTTC. Its translation: CASSPTSSLYEQYF.

This clonotype was counted between two and nine times. The chain has TRBV25-1 and TRBJ2-5; D is ambiguous. The V end was cut by 7 bases, the J end by 2 bases, with 11 bases between. Germline V gene lookup returns CDR1 MGHDK and CDR2 SYGVNS. This CDR3 has 13 residues. Written as DNA, the CDR3 is TGTGCCAGCACCGACTGGGGACAAGAGACCCAGTACTTC. Its protein product is CASTDWGQETQYF.

This clonotype was seen many times. The rearrangement links TRBV12-3 or TRBV12-4 to TRBJ1-1, with 7 bases identical to TRBD1. The CDR3 loop spans 15 amino acids. Trimming at V came to 7 bases and at J to 2 bases, leaving 10 bases not matched to a gene. CDR3 in DNA: TGTGCCAGCACCGCGGGAGACAGGGCAAACACTGAAGCTTTCTTT. Protein sequence: CASTAGDRANTEAFF.

This clonotype was found a few times. The chain combines TRBV6-5 with TRBJ2-5; 9 bases fit TRBD1. V trimming: 1 base; J trimming: 5 bases; junction bases outside the gene matches: 5. Germline CDR1 and CDR2: MNHEY and SVGAGI. This CDR3 region has 15 residues. For the CDR3, the DNA is TGTGCCAGCAGTTACTTAAACAGGGGGCAGGAGACCCAGTACTTC. Its protein product is CASSYLNRGQETQYF.

This clonotype was counted between two and nine times. This chain's CDR3 is CASSLTSWPQETQYF. CDR3 DNA: TGTGCCAGCAGCTTAACATCTTGGCCGCAAGAGACCCAGTACTTC. This chain links TRBV7-3 with TRBJ2-5; D is undetermined. The CDR3 sequence is 15 residues long. Germline CDR1 reads SGHTA; CDR2 reads FQGTGA. V gave up 0 bases and J gave up 2 bases, with 10 bases separating them.